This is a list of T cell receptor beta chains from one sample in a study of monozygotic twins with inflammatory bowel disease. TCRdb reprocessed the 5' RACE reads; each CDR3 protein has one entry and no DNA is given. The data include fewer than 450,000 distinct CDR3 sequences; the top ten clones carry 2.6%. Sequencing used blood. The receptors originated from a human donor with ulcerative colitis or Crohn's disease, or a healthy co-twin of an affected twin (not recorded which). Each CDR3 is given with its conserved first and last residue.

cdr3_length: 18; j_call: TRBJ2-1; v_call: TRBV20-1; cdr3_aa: CSARDWLAGVSSYNEQFF
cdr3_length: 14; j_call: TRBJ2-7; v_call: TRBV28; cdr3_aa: CASSLLAASYEQYF
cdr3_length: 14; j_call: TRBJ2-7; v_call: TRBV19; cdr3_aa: CASSIEIRGYEQYF
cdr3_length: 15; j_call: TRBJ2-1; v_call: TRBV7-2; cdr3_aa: CASRQDRGMYNEQFF
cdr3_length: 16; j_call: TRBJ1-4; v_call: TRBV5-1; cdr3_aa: CASSTGQSATNEKLFF
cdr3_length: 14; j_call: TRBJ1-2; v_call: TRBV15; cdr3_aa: CATSRVGDRYGYTF
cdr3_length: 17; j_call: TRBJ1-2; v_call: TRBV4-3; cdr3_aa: CASSLQRQGIANYGYTF
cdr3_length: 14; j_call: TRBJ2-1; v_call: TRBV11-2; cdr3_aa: CASSLAGQTNEQFF
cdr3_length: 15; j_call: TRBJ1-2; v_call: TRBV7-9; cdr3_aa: CASSLAGQAPYGYTF
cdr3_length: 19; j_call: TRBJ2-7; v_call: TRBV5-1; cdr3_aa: CASPDGAATNRDLDYEQYF
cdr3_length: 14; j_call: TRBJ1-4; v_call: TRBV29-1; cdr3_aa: CSVDVRGGGEKLFF
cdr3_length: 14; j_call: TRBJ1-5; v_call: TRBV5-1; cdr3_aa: CASSLGGSNQPQHF
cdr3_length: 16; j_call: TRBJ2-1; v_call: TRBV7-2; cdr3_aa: CASSLGLASSYNEQFF
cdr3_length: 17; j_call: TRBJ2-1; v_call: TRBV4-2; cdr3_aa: CASSLQELGVAYNEQFF
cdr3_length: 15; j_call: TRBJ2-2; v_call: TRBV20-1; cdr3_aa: CSARGRTPNTGELFF
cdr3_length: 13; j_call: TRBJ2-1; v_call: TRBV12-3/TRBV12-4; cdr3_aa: CASRPGLAGEQFF
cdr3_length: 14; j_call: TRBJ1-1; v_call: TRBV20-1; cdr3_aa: CSAPYPGRNTEAFF
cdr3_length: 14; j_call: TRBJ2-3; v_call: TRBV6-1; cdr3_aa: CASRQGGSTDTQNF
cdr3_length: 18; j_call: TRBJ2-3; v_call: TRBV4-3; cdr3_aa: CASSQDLLGYRFTDTQYF
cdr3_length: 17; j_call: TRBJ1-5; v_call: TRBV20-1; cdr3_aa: CSARLIQGAGSNQPQHF
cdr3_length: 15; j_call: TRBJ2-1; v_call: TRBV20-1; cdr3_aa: CSAPSDRGLYNEQFF
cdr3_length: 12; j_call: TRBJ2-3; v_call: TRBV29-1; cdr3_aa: CSVGDDRVPQYF
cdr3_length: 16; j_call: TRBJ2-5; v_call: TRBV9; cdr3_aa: CASSSRTSGGKETQYF
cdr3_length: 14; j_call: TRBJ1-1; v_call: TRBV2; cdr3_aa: CASSEGEGNTEAFF
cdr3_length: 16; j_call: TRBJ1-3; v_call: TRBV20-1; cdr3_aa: CSAIAPAIIGGNTIYF
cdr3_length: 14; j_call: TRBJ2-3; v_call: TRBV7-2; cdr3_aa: CASSLSRNTDTQYF
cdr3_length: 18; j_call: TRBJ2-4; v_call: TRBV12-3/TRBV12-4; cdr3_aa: CASSLDLRALEAKNIQYF
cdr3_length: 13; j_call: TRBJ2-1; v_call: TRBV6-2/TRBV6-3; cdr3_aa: CASSTYREDEQFF
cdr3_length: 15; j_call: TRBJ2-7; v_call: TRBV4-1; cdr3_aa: CASSRSGTGVGEQYF
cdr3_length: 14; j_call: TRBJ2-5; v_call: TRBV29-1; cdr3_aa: CSVDRDKRWETQYF
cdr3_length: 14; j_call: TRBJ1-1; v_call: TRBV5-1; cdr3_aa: CASSPGQGLAEAFF
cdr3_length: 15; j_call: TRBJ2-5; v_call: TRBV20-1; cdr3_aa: CSADTRNQYQETQYF
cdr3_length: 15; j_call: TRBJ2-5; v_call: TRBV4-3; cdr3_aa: CASSQFWAGPETQYF
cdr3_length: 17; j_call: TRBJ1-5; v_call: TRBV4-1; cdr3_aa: CASSQEGDPYSNQPQHF
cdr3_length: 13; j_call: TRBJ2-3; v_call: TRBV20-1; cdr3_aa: CSAAGTRTDTQYF
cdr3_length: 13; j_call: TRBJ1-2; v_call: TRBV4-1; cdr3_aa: CASTGVPNYGYTF
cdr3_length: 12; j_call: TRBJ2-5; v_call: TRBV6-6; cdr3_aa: CASGNPQETQYF
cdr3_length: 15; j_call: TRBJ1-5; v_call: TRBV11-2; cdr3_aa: CASSLTRGAGQPQHF
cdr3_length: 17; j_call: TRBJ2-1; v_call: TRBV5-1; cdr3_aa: CASSSGQGAHIYNEQFF
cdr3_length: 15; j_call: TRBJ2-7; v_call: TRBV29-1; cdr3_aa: CSVGAPAGGLYEQYF
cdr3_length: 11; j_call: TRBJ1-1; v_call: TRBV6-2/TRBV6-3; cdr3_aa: CASSQWREAFF